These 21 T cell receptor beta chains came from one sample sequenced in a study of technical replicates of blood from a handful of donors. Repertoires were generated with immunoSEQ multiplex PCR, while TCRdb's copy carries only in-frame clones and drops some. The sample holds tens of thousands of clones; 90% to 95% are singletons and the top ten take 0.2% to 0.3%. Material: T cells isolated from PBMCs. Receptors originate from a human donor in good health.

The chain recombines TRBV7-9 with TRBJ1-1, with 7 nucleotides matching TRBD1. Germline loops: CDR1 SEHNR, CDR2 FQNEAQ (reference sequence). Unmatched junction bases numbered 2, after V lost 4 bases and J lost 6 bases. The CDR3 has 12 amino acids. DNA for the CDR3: TGTGCCAGCAGCTCACAGGGGCCTGAAGCTTTCTTT. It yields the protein CASSSQGPEAFF.

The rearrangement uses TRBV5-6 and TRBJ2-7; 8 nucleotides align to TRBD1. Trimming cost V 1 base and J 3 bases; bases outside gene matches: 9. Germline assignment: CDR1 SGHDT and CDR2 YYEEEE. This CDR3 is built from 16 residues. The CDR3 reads CASSLQGAKAIYEQYF. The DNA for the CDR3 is TGTGCCAGCAGCTTGCAGGGGGCTAAGGCAATCTACGAGCAGTACTTC.

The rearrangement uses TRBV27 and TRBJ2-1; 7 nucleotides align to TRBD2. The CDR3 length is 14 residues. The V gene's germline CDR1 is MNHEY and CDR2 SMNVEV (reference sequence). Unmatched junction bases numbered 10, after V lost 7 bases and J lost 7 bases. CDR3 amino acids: CASNPGLGRNEQFF. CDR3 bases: TGTGCCAGCAACCCTGGACTAGGGAGAAATGAGCAGTTCTTC.

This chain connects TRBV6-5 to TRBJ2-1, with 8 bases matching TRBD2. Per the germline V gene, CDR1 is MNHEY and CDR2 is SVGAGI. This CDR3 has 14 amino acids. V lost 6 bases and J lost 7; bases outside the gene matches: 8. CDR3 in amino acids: CASSQRTSRNEQFF. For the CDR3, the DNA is TGTGCCAGCAGCCAAAGGACTAGCCGTAATGAGCAGTTCTTC.

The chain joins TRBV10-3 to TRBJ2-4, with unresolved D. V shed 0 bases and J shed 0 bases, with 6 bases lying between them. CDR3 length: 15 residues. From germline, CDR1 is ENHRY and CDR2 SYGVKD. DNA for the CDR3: TGTGCCATCAGTGAGTCAGCCACAGCCAAAAACATTCAGTACTTC. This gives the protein CAISESATAKNIQYF.

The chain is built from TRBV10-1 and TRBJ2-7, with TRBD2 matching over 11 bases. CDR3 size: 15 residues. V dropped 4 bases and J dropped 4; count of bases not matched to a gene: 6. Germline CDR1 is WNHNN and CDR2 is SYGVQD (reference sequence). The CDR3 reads CASSGGLAGSYEQYF. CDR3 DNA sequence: TGCGCCAGCAGTGGTGGACTAGCGGGTTCTTACGAGCAGTACTTC.

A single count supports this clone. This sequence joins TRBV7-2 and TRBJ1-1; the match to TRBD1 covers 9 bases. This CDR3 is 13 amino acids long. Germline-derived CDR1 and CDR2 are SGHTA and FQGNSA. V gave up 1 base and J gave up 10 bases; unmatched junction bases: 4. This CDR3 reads CASSLDRGRRAFF. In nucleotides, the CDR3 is TGTGCCAGCAGCTTAGACAGGGGGCGCCGAGCTTTCTTT.

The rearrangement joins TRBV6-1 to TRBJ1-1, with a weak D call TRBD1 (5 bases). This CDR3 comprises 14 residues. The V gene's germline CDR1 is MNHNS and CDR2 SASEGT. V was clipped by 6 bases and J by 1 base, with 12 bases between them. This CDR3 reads CASRGLDGNTEAFF. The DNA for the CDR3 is TGTGCCAGCAGGGGACTGGATGGGAACACTGAAGCTTTCTTT.

CDR3 loop: CASGWDNRGYGYTF. The CDR3 coding sequence is TGCGCCAGCGGCTGGGACAATCGGGGCTATGGCTACACCTTC. V gene TRBV10-2 combines with J gene TRBJ1-2; TRBD1 might be the D (6 bases). V shed 8 bases and J shed 4 bases, with 17 bases lying between them. The CDR3 covers 14 residues. Germline-derived CDR1 and CDR2 are WSHSY and SAAADI.

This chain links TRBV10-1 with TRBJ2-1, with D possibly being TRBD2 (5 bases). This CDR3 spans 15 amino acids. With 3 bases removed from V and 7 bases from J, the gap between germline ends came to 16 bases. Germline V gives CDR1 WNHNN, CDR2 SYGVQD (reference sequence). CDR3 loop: CASSEGRRGINEQFF. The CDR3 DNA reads TGCGCCAGCAGTGAAGGGCGGAGAGGGATAAATGAGCAGTTCTTC.

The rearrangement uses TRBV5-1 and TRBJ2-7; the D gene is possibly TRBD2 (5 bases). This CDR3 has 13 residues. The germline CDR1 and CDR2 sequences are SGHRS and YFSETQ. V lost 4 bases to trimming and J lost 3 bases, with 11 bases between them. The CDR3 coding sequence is TGCGCCAGCAGCGAGGCAGGAGGCTACGAGCAGTACTTC. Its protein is CASSEAGGYEQYF. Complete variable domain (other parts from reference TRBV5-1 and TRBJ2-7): KAGVTQTPRYLIKTRGQQVTLSCSPISGHRSVSWYQQTPGQGLQFLFEYFSETQRNKGNFPGRFSGRQFSNSRSEMNVSTLELGDSALYLCASSEAGGYEQYFGPGTRLTVT.

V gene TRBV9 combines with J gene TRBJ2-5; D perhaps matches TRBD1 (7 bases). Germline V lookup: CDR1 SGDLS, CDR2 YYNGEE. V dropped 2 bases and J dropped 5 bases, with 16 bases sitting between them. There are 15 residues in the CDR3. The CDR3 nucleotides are TGTGCCAGCAGCGTCGAGGGGGCAGGAGGGGAGACCCAGTACTTC. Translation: CASSVEGAGGETQYF.

The CDR3, as DNA: TGTGCCAGCAGACCGGGACAGGGGATTAACGAAAAACTGTTTTTT. As protein: CASRPGQGINEKLFF. The chain is built from TRBV28 and TRBJ1-4, with 10 bases fitting TRBD1. Germline trimming cut 6 bases from V and 8 bases from J; bases unmatched to any gene: 9. This CDR3 contains 15 residues. Looked up from germline, CDR1 is MDHEN and CDR2 is SYDVKM.

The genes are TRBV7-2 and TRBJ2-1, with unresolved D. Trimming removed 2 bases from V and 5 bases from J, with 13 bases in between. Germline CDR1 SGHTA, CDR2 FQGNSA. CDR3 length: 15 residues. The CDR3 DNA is TGTGCCAGCAGCTTATCGGCCCAGAGGAACAATGAGCAGTTCTTC. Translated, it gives CASSLSAQRNNEQFF.

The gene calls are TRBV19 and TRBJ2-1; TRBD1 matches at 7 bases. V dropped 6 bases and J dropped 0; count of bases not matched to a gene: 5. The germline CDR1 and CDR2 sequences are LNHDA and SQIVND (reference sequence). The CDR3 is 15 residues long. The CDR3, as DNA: TGTGCCAGTAGAGAGGGGGCGGGCTCCTACAATGAGCAGTTCTTC. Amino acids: CASREGAGSYNEQFF.

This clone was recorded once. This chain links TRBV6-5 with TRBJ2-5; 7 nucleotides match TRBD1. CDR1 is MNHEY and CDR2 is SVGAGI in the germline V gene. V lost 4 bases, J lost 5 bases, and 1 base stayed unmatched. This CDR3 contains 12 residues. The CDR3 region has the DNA TGTGCCAGCAGTTTGGACAGGGAGACCCAGTACTTC. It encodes CASSLDRETQYF.

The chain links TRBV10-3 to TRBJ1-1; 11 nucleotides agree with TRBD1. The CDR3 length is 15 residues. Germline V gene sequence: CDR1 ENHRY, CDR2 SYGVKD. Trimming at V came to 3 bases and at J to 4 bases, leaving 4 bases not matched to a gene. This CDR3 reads CAISETGTGGTEAFF. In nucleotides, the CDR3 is TGTGCCATCAGTGAAACCGGGACAGGGGGCACTGAAGCTTTCTTT.

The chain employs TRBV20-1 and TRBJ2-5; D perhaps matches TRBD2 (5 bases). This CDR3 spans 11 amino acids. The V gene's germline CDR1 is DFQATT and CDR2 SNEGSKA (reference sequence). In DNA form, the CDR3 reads TGCAGAACCGGGAAACAAGAGACCCAGTACTTC. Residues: CRTGKQETQYF.

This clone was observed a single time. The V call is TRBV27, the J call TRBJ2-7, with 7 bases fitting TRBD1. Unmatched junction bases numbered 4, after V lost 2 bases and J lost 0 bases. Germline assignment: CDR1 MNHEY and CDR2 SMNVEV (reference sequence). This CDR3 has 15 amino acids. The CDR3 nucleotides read TGTGCCAGCAGTTTAACCGGGACAGACTCCTACGAGCAGTACTTC. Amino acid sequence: CASSLTGTDSYEQYF.

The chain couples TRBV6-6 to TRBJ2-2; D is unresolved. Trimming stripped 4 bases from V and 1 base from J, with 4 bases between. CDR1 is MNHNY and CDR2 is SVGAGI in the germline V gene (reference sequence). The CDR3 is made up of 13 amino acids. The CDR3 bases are TGTGCCAGCAGTTCCCGGAACACCGGGGAGCTGTTTTTT. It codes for CASSSRNTGELFF.

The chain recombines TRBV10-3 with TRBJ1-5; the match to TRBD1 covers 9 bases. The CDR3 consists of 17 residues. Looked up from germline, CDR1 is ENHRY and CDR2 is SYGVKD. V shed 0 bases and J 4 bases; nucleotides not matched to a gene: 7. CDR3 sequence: CAISESGSGQGNQPQHF. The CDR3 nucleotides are TGTGCCATCAGTGAGTCAGGCAGCGGACAGGGGAATCAGCCCCAGCATTTT.